The next 3 T cell receptor beta chains were all read from a single sample in a study of blood T cell repertoires in COVID-19. Clones were sequenced by immunoSEQ multiplex PCR, and TCRdb holds only the in-frame ones, with some missing. The data contain roughly 250,000 clones, roughly 87% of them singletons. The sample comprised PBMCs or T cells enriched from blood (not recorded which). These receptors were collected from a woman in her twenties or thirties with acute COVID-19.

This chain joins TRBV2 and TRBJ2-1; TRBD2 agrees at 8 bases. Germline values: CDR1 SNHLY, CDR2 FYNNEI. Trimming at V came to 6 bases and at J to 0 bases, leaving 4 bases not matched to a gene. The CDR3 contains 15 residues. The CDR3 region is CASRESGGSYNEQFF. CDR3 sequence (DNA): TGTGCCAGCAGGGAGAGCGGGGGCTCCTACAATGAGCAGTTCTTC.

The gene calls are TRBV28 and TRBJ2-7; no definite D call. This CDR3 has 12 residues. Germline loops: CDR1 MDHEN, CDR2 SYDVKM. Trimming shortened V by 10 bases and J by 2 bases, and 12 bases separated the two germline ends. CDR3 sequence: CAIAQDTYEQYF. As DNA, the CDR3 is TGTGCCATCGCCCAGGATACCTACGAGCAGTACTTC.

The rearrangement uses TRBV9 and TRBJ2-7; TRBD1 agrees at 10 bases. The length of the CDR3 is 15 residues. Germline lookup yields CDR1 SGDLS and CDR2 YYNGEE. The J segment lost 1 base and the V segment lost 0 bases, leaving 1 base of the junction unmatched. The CDR3 DNA sequence: TGTGCCAGCAGCGTAGGGGACAGGGGTTCCTACGAGCAGTACTTC. Translation gives CASSVGDRGSYEQYF. Variable domain in full (rest from reference TRBV9 and TRBJ2-7): DSGVTQTPKHLITATGQRVTLRCSPRSGDLSVYWYQQSLDQGLQFLIQYYNGEERAKGNILERFSAQQFPDLHSELNLSSLELGDSALYFCASSVGDRGSYEQYFGPGTRLTVT.